The sequence of this T cell receptor (beta chain) was determined in a study of neoadjuvant anti-PD-1 for oral cavity cancer. Time point specified: after neoadjuvant nivolumab, at surgical resection. Stage II-IVA oral cavity squamous cell carcinoma was new and untreated by systemic or radiation therapy. PBMCs were not maintained or expanded in culture before analysis. The method was immunoSEQ multiplex PCR; TCRdb's version includes in-frame clones alone and lacks a portion of them. The data hold about 32,000 clones, with around four fifths observed a single time. This specimen consisted of PBMCs, obtained after nivolumab (anti-PD-1) treatment. This receptor was identified in a person aged 40 to 85 with oral cavity squamous cell carcinoma.

The CDR3 nucleotides are TGTGCCGGGGGCTTCAGGGACAGGGCCACCGGGGAGCTGTTTTTT. Amino acid sequence: CAGGFRDRATGELFF. V is TRBV21-1 and J is TRBJ2-2; TRBD1 is the table's D call and was not checked against the DNA. TRBV21-1 is a pseudogene segment. The CDR3 extends over 15 amino acids.